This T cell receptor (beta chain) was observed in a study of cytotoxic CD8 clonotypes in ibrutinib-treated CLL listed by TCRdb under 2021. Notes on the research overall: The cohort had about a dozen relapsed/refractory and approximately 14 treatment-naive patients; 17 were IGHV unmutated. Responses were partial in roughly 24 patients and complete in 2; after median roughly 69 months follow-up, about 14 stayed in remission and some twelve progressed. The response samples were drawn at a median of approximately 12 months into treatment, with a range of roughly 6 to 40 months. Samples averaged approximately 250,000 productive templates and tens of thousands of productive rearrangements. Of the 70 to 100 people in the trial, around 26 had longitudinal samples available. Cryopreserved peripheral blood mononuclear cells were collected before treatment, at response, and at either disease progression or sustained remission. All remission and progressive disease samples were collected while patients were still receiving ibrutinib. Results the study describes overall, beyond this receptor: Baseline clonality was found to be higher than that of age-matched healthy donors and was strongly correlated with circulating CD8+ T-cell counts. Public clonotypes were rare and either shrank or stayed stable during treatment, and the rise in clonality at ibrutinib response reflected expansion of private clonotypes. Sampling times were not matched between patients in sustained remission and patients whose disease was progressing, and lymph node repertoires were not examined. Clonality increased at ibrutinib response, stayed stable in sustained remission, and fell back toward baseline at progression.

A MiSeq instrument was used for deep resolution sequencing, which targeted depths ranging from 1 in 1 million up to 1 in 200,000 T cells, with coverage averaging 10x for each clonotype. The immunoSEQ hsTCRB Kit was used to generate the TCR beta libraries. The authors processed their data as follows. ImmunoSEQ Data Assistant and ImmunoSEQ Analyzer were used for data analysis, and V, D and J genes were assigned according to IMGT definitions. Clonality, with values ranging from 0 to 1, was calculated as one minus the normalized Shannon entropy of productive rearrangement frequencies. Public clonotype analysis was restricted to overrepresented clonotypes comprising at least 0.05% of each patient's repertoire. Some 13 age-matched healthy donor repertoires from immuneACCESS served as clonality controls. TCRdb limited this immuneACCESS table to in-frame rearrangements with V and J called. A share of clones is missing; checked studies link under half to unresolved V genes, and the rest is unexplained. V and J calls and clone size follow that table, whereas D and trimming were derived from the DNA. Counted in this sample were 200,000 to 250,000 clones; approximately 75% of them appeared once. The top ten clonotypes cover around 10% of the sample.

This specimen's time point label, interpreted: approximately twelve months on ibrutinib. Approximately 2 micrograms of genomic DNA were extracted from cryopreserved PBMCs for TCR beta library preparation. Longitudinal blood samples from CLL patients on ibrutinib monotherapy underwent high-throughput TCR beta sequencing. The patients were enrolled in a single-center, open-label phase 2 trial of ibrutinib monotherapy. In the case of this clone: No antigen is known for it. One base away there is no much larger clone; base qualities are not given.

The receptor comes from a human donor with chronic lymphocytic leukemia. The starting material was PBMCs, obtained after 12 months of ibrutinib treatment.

The DNA sequence is TGTGCCAGCTCACCAAGGTCTAGCGGGGGTACCTCCACCGGGGAGCTGTTTTTT. Its translation reads: CASSPRSSGGTSTGELFF. The chain uses TRBV18 and TRBJ2-2, and TRBD2 matches 10 of the central bases. CDR1 and CDR2 were assigned from the germline V gene as KGHSH and LQKENI. The CDR3 has 18 amino acids, counting the end cysteine and phenylalanine. Only the CDR3 portion is preserved as DNA: 54 bases, with reading frame beginning at the first base. Relative to germline, V is missing 2 bases and J is missing 4 bases, with 10 bases of the junction outside any gene match.